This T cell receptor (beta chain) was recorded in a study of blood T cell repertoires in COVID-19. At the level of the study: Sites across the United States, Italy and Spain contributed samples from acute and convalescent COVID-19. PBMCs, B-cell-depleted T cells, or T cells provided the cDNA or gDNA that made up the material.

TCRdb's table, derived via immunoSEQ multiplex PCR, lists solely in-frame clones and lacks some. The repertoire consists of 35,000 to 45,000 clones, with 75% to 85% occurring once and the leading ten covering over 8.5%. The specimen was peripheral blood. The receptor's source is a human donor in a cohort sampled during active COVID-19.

CDR3 DNA: TGTGCCAGCACAGACAGGGGGCTTGTTGGGGAGCTGTTTTTT. It specifies CASTDRGLVGELFF. The V gene is TRBV19, the J gene TRBJ2-2; 10 bases agree with TRBD1. The V gene's germline CDR1 is LNHDA and CDR2 SQIVND (reference sequence). Trimming removed 9 bases from V and 8 bases from J; junction bases left unmatched: 9. The CDR3 extends over 14 amino acids.